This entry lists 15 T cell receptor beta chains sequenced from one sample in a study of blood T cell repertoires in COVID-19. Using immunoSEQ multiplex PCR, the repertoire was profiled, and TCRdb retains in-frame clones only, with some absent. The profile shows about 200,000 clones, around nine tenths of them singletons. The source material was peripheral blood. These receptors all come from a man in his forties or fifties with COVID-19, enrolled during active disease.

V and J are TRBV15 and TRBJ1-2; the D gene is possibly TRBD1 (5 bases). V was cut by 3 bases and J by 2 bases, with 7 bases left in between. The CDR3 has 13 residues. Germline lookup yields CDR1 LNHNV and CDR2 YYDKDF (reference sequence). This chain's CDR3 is CATSSRQNYGYTF. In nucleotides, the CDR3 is TGTGCCACCAGCAGTCGACAGAACTATGGCTACACCTTC. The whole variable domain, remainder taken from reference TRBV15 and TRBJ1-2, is DAMVIQNPRYQVTQFGKPVTLSCSQTLNHNVMYWYQQKSSQAPKLLFHYYDKDFNNEADTPDNFQSRRPNTSFCFLDIRSPGLGDTAMYLCATSSRQNYGYTFGSGTRLTVV.

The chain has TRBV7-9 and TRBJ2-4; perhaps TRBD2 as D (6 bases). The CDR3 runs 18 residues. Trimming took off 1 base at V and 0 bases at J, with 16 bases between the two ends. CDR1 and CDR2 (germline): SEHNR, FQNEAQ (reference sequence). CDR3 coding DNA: TGTGCCAGCAGCTTAGGGGCCGGAGGGGAATTAGCCAAAAACATTCAGTACTTC. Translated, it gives CASSLGAGGELAKNIQYF. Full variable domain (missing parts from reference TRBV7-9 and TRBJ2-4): DTGVSQNPRHKITKRGQNVTFRCDPISEHNRLYWYRQTLGQGPEFLTYFQNEAQLEKSRLLSDRFSAERPKGSFSTLEIQRTEQGDSAMYLCASSLGAGGELAKNIQYFGAGTRLSVL.

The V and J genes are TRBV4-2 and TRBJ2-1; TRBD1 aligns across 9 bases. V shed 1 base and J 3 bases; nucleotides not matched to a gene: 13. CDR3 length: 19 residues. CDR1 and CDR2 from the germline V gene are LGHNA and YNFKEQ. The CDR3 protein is CASSQGWDLPGQGYNEQFF. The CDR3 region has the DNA TGTGCCAGCAGCCAAGGGTGGGACTTACCGGGACAGGGCTACAATGAGCAGTTCTTC.

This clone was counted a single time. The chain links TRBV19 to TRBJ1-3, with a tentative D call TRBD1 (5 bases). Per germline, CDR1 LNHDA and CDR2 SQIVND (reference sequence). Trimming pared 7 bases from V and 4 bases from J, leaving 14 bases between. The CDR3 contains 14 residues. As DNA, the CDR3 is TGTGCCAGTACCTTCGGCGGGGGAGGAAACACCATATATTTT. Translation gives CASTFGGGGNTIYF.

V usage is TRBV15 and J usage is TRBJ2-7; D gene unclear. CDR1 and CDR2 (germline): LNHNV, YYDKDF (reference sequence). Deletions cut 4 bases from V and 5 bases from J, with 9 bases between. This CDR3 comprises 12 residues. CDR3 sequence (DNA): TGTGCCACCAGCACCAGGCCCCACGAGCAGTACTTC. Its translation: CATSTRPHEQYF.

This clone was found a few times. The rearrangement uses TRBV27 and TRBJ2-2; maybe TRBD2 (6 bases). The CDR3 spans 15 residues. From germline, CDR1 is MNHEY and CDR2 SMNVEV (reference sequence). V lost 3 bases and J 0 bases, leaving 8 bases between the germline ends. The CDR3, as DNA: TGTGCCAGCAGTTTGCGGGGTTCGAACACCGGGGAGCTGTTTTTT. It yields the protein CASSLRGSNTGELFF.

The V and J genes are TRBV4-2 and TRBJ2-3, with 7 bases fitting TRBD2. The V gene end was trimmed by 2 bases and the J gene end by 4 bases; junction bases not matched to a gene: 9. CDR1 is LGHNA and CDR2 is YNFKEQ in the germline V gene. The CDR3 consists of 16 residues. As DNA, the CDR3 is TGTGCCAGCAGCCAAAAAACGCAAAGCGGGGCAGATACGCAGTATTTT. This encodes CASSQKTQSGADTQYF.

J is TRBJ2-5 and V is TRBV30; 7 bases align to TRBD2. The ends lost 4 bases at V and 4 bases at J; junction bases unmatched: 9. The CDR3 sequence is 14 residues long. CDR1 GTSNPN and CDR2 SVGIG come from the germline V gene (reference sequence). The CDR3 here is CAWKKGGSAETQYF. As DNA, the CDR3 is TGTGCCTGGAAGAAGGGCGGGAGCGCAGAGACCCAGTACTTC.

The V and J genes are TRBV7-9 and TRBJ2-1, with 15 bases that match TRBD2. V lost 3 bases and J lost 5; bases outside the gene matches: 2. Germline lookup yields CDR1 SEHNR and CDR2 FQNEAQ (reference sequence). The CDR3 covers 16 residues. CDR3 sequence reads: CASSLGLAGGHNEQFF. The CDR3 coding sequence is TGTGCCAGCAGCTTGGGACTAGCGGGGGGCCACAATGAGCAGTTCTTC.

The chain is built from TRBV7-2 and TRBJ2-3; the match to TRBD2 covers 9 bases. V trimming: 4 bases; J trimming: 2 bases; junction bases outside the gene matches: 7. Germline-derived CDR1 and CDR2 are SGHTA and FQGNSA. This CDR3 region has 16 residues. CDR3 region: CASSSYSGGTTDTQYF. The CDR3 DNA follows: TGTGCCAGCAGCTCCTATAGCGGGGGCACCACAGATACGCAGTATTTT.

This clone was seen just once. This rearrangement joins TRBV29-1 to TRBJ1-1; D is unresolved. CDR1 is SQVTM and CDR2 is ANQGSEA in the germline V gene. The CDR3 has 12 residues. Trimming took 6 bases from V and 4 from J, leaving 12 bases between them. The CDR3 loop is CSVKGGGTEAFF. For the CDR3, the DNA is TGCAGCGTGAAGGGCGGAGGCACTGAAGCTTTCTTT.

Here the CDR3 DNA reads TGTGCCAGCATGCCGGGACTCACATCTAGTGGTGAGCAGTTCTTC. This sequence encodes CASMPGLTSSGEQFF. This rearrangement joins TRBV2 to TRBJ2-1; the D gene is possibly TRBD2 (6 bases). The CDR3 contains 15 residues. CDR1 and CDR2 (germline): SNHLY, FYNNEI. With 7 bases removed from V and 9 bases from J, the gap between germline ends came to 22 bases.

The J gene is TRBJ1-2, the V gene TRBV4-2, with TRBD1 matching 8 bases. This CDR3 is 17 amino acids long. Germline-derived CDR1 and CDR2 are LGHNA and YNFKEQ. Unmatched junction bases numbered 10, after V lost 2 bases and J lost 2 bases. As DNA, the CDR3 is TGTGCCAGCAGCCAAACAGGCGTCACAGGGGGGAACTATGGCTACACCTTC. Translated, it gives CASSQTGVTGGNYGYTF.

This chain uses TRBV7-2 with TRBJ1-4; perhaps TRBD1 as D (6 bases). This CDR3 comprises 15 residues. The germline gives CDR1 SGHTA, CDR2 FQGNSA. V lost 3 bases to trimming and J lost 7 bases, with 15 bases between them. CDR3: CASSLGGTFGEKLFF. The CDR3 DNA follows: TGTGCCAGCAGCTTGGGAGGGACATTCGGTGAAAAACTGTTTTTT. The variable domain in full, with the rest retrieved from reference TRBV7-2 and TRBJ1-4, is GAGVSQSPSNKVTEKGKDVELRCDPISGHTALYWYRQSLGQGLEFLIYFQGNSAPDKSGLPSDRFSAERTGGSVSTLTIQRTQQEDSAVYLCASSLGGTFGEKLFFGSGTQLSVL.

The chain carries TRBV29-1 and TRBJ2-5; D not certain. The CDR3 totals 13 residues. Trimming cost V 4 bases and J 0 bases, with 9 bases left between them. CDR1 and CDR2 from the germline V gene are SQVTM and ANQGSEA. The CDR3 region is CSVGDTYQETQYF. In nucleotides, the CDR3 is TGCAGCGTTGGTGACACGTACCAAGAGACCCAGTACTTC.